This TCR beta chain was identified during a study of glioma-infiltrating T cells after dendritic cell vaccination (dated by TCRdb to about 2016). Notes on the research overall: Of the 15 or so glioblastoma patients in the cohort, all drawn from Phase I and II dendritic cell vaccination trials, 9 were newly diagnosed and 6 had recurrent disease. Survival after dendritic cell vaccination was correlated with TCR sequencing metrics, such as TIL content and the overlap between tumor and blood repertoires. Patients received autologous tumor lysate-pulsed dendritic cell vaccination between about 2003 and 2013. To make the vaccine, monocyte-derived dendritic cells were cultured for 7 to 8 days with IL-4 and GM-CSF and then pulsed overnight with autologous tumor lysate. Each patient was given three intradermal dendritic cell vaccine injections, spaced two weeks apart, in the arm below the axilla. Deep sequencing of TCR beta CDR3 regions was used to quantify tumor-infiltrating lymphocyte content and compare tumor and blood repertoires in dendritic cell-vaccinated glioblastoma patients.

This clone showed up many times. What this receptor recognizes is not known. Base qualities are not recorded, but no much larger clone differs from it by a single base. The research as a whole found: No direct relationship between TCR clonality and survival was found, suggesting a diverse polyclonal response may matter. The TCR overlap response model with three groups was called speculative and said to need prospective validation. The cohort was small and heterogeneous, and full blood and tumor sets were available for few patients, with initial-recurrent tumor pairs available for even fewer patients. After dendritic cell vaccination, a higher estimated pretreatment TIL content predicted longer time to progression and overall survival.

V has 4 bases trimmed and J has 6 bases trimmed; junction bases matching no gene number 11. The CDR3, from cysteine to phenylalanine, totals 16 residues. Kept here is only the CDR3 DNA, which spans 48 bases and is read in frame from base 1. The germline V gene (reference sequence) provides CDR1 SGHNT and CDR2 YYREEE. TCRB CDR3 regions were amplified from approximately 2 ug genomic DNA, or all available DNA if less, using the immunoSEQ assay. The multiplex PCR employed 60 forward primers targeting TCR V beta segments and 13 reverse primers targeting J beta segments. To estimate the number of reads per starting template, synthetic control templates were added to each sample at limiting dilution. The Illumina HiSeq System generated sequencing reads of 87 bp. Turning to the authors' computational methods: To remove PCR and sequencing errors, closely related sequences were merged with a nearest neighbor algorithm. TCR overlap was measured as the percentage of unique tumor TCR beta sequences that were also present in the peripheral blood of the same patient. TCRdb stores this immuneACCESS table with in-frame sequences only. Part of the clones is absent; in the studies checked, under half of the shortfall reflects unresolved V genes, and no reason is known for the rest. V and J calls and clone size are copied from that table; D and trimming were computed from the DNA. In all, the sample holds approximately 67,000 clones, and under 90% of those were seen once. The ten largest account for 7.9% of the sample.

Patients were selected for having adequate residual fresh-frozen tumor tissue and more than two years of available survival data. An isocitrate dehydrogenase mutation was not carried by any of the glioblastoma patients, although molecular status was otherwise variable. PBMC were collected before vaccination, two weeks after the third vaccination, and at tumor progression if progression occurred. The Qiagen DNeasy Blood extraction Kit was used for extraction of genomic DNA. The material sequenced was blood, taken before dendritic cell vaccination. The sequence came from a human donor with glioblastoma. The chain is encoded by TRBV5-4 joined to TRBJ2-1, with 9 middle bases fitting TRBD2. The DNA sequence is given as TGTGCCAGCAGCCCGGAGATGGCGGGGGGGCGCAATGAGCAGTTCTTC. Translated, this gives CASSPEMAGGRNEQFF.